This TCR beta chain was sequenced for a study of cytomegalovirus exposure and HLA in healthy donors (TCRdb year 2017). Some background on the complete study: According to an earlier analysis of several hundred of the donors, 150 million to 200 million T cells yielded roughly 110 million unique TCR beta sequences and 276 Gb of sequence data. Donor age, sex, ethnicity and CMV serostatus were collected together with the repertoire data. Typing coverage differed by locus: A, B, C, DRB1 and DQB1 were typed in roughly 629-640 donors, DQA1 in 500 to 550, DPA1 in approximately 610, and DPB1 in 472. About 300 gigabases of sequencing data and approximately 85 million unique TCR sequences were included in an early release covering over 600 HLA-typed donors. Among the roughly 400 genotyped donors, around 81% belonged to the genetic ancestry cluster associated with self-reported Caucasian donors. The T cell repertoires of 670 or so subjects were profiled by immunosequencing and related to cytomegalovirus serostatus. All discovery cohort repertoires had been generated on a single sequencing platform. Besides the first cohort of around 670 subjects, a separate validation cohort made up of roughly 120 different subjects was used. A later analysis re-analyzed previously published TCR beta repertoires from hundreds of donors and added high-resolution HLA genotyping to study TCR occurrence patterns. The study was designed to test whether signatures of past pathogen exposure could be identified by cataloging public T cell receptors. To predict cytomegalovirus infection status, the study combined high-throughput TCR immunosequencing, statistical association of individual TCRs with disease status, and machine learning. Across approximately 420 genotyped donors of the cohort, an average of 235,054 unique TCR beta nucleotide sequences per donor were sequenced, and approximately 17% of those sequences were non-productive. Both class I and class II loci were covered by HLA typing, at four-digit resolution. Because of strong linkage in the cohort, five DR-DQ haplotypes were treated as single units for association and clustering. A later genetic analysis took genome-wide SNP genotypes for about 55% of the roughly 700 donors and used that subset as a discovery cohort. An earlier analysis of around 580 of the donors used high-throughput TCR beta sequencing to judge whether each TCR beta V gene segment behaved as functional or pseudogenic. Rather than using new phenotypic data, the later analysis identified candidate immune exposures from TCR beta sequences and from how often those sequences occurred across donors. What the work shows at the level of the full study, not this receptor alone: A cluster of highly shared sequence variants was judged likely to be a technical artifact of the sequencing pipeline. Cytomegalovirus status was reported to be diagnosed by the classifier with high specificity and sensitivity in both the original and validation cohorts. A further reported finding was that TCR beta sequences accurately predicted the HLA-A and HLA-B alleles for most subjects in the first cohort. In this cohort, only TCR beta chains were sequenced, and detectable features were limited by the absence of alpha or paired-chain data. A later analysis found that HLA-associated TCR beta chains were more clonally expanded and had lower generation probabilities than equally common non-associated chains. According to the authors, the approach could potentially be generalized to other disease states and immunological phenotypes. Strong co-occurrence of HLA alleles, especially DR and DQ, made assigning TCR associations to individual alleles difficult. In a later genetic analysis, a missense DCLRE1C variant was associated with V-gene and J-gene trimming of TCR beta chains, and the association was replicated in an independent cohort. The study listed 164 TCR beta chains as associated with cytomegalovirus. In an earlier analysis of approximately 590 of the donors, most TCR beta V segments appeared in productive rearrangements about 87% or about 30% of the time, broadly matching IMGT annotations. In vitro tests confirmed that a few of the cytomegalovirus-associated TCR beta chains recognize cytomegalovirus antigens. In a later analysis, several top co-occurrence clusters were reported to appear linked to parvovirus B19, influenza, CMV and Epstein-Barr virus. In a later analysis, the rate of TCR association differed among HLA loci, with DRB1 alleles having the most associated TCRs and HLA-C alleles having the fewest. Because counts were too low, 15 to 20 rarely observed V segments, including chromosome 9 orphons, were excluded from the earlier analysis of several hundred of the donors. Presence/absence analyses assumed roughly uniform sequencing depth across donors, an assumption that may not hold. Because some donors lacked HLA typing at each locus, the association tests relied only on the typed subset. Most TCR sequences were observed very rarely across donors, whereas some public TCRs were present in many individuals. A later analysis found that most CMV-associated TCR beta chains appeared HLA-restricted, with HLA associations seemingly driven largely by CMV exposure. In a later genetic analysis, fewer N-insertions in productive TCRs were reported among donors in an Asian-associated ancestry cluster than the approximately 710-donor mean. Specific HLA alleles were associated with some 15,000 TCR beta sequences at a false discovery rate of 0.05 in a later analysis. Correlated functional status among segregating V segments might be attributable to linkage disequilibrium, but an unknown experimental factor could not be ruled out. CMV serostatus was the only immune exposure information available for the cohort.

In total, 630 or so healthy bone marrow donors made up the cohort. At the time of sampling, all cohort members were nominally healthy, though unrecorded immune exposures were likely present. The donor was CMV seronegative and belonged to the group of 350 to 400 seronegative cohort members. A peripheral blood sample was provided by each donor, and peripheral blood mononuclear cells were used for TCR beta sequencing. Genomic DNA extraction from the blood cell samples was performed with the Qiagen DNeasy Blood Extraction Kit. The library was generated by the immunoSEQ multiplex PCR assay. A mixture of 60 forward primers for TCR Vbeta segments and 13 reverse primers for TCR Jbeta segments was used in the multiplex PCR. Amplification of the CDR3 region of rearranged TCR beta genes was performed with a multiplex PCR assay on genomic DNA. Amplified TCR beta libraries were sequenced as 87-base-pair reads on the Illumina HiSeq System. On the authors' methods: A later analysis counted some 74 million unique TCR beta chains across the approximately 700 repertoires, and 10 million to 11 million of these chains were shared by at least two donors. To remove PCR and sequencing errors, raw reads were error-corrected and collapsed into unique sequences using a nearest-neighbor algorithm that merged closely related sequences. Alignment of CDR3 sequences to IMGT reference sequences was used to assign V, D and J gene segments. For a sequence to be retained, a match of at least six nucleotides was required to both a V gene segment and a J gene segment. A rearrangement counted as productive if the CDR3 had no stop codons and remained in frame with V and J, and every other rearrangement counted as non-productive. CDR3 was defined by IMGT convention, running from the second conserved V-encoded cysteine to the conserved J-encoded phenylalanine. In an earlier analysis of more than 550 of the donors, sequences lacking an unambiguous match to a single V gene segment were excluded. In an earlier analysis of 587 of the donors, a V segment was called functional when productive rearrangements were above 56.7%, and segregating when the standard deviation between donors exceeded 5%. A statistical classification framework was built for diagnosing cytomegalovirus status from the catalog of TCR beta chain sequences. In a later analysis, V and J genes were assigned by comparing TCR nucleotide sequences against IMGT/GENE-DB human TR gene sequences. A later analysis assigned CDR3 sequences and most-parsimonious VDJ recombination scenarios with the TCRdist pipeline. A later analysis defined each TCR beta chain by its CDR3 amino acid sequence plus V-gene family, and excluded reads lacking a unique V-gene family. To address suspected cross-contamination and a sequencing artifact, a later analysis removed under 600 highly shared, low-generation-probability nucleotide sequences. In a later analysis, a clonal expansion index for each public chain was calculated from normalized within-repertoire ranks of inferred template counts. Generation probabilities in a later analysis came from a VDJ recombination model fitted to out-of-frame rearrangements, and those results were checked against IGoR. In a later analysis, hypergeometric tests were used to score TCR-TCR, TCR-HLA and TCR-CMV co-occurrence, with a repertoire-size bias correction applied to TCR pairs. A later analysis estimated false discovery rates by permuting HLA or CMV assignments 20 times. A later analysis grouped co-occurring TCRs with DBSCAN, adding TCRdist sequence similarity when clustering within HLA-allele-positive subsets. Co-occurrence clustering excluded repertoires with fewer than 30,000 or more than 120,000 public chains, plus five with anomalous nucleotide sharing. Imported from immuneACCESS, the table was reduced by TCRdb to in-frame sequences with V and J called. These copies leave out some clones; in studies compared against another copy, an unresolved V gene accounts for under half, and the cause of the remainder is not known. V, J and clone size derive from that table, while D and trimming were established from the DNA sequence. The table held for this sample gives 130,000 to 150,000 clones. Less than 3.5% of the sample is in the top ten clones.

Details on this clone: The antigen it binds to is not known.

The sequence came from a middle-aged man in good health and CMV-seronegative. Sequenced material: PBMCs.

The CDR3 protein sequence reads: CASSPGTGDTGELFF. The DNA sequence reads TGTGCCAGCTCACCAGGGACAGGGGACACCGGGGAGCTGTTTTTT. The V and J segments used are TRBV18 and TRBJ2-2, and 10 junction bases match TRBD1. The germline V gene encodes CDR1 KGHSH and CDR2 LQKENI. V lost 2 bases and J lost 3 bases, and the count of bases not matched to a germline gene is 0. Including cysteine and phenylalanine, the CDR3 has 15 amino acids. Here the CDR3 DNA is all that survives: 45 bases in frame from base 1.